The 20 T cell receptor beta chains reported below all come from one sample, sequenced in a study of T cells in Graves' hyperthyroidism and ophthalmopathy. Amplification of TCR beta CDR3 regions used RNA as the template. The HTBI primer set drove a first-round RT-PCR of the TCR CDR3. TCRdb reprocessed the multiplex PCR reads via MiXCR and lists one record per CDR3 protein. The table shows about 640,000 distinct CDR3 sequences, with under 25% occurring only once. The sequenced material came from blood. These receptor sequences come from a man between 25 and 39 years old with Graves' ophthalmopathy.

V is TRBV5-1 and J is TRBJ2-3, with a possible D match to TRBD2 (5 bases). The CDR3 is 12 amino acids. In germline, CDR1 is SGHRS, CDR2 YFSETQ. With 4 bases removed from V and 6 bases from J, the gap between germline ends came to 9 bases. Here the CDR3 reads CASSGERDTQYF. Here the CDR3 DNA reads TGCGCCAGCAGCGGGGAGCGGGATACGCAGTATTTT.

The chain carries TRBV3-1 and TRBJ2-3; no definite D call. The CDR3 runs to 15 residues. From germline, CDR1 is LGHDT and CDR2 YNNKEL (reference sequence). Trimming pared 4 bases from V and 2 bases from J, leaving 13 bases between. CDR3 residues: CASSPRFAVTDTQYF. The DNA for the CDR3 is TGTGCCAGCAGCCCCCGTTTTGCGGTCACAGATACGCAGTATTTT.

Many counts were recorded for this clonotype. The V call is TRBV12-3 or TRBV12-4, the J call TRBJ1-2, with TRBD1 matching 8 bases. Unmatched junction bases numbered 11, after V lost 5 bases and J lost 6 bases. The CDR3 is 15 residues long. CDR3 sequence: CASSLQPGTGDGYTF. DNA for the CDR3: TGTGCCAGCAGTCTACAACCCGGGACAGGAGATGGCTACACCTTC.

CDR3 coding DNA: TGTGCCAGCAGCTCCTCCGGGACTAGCGGGAGGCGGGATACGCAGTATTTT. Translating gives CASSSSGTSGRRDTQYF. The chain has TRBV7-3 and TRBJ2-3; the match to TRBD2 covers 15 bases. V lost 4 bases and J lost 6; bases outside the gene matches: 8. This CDR3 comprises 17 residues. Germline V gene lookup returns CDR1 SGHTA and CDR2 FQGTGA.

V and J are TRBV10-2 and TRBJ2-7; TRBD2 aligns across 8 bases. The germline V gene has CDR1 WSHSY and CDR2 SAAADI. The CDR3 extends over 14 amino acids. V was clipped by 0 bases and J by 3 bases; unmatched bases: 1. CDR3 region: CASSESSGNYEQYF. CDR3 DNA: TGCGCCAGCAGTGAGTCTAGCGGGAACTACGAGCAGTACTTC.

This clonotype showed up many times. The rearrangement joins TRBV27 to TRBJ2-7; 8 nucleotides agree with TRBD2. CDR1 is MNHEY, CDR2 SMNVEV, per germline (reference sequence). V was pared by 4 bases and J by 5 bases, with 16 bases of the junction left unmatched. The CDR3 has 17 residues. CDR3 in DNA: TGTGCCAGCAGTTCCGCAGTCCGACTAGCGATGATAGACGAGCAGTACTTC. Encoded protein: CASSSAVRLAMIDEQYF.

This sequence joins TRBV6-2 or TRBV6-3 and TRBJ2-7, with D perhaps TRBD1 (5 bases). With 0 bases removed from V and 2 bases from J, the gap between germline ends came to 14 bases. Germline CDR1 MNHEY, CDR2 SVGEGT. The CDR3 has 16 residues. The CDR3 here is CASSYSSQDNPYEQYF. CDR3 nucleotides: TGTGCCAGCAGTTACTCGAGTCAGGACAATCCCTACGAGCAGTACTTC.

This sequence joins TRBV7-9 and TRBJ2-5; possibly TRBD2 for D (6 bases). V lost 1 base to trimming and J lost 9 bases, with 21 bases between them. The CDR3 runs 16 residues. Per germline, CDR1 SEHNR and CDR2 FQNEAQ (reference sequence). CDR3 loop: CASSLVGPTLGEAQYF. The CDR3 nucleotides are TGTGCCAGCAGCTTAGTAGGGCCGACTTTGGGGGAGGCCCAGTACTTC. The full variable domain, its missing parts supplied by reference TRBV7-9 and TRBJ2-5, is DTGVSQNPRHKITKRGQNVTFRCDPISEHNRLYWYRQTLGQGPEFLTYFQNEAQLEKSRLLSDRFSAERPKGSFSTLEIQRTEQGDSAMYLCASSLVGPTLGEAQYFGPGTRLLVL.

There are many counts of this clonotype. The chain links TRBV12-3 or TRBV12-4 to TRBJ2-5; TRBD2 might be the D (5 bases). V was shortened by 5 bases and J by 5 bases, with 15 bases between the two germline ends. This CDR3 spans 14 amino acids. CDR3 residues: CASSLDGERETQYF. In DNA form, the CDR3 reads TGTGCCAGCAGTCTCGACGGGGAACGGGAGACCCAGTACTTC.

This clonotype was counted between two and nine times. The chain has TRBV2 and TRBJ2-1, with unresolved D. The CDR3 is 15 amino acids. Germline V gene sequence: CDR1 SNHLY, CDR2 FYNNEI. V was clipped by 1 base and J by 4 bases, with 11 bases between them. This chain's CDR3 is CASSEEAFGYNEQFF. The DNA for the CDR3 is TGTGCCAGCAGTGAAGAGGCTTTCGGATACAATGAGCAGTTCTTC.

This chain uses TRBV20-1 with TRBJ1-1; 7 bases match TRBD1. Germline CDR1 reads DFQATT; CDR2 reads SNEGSKA (reference sequence). The CDR3 is made up of 14 amino acids. Germline trimming cut 1 base from V and 0 bases from J; bases unmatched to any gene: 2. CDR3 residues: CSARAGQMNTEAFF. The CDR3 DNA sequence: TGCAGTGCTAGAGCGGGACAGATGAACACTGAAGCTTTCTTT.

V and J are TRBV10-3 and TRBJ2-7; TRBD1 matches 12 bases. Losses at the gene ends were 6 bases for V and 3 bases for J; bases not matched to a gene: 9. The length of the CDR3 is 16 residues. Germline CDR1 is ENHRY and CDR2 is SYGVKD. The CDR3 protein is CAISYSGTGGHYEQYF. The CDR3 nucleotides read TGTGCCATCAGCTACTCCGGGACAGGGGGCCACTACGAGCAGTACTTC.

A remark on this clonotype: A much larger clone differs from this one at a single base, so this may be a read error. This chain links TRBV10-3 with TRBJ1-1, with 7 positions matching TRBD1. Germline V gene data show CDR1 as ENHRY and CDR2 as SYGVKD. CDR3 length: 15 amino acids. CDR3 DNA sequence: TGTGCCATCTCCGGGACAGCGAAGGTCGGCACTGGAGCTTTCTTT. Protein sequence: CAISGTAKVGTGAFF.

V is TRBV9 and J is TRBJ1-3; D is unresolved. The CDR3 is made up of 12 amino acids. CDR1 SGDLS and CDR2 YYNGEE come from the germline V gene. The V end lost 4 bases, the J end lost 7 bases, and 9 bases lay between the germline ends. This CDR3 reads CASSIQWNTIYF. DNA of the CDR3: TGTGCCAGCAGCATACAGTGGAACACCATATATTTT.

This clonotype was detected ten times or more. The chain couples TRBV6-1 to TRBJ2-1; 16 bases line up with TRBD2. CDR3 length: 19 residues. Trimming cost V 7 bases and J 7 bases; bases outside gene matches: 16. Per germline, CDR1 MNHNS and CDR2 SASEGT. The CDR3 DNA sequence: TGTGCCAGCAATTACGAGGGACTAGCGGGAGGGGTGAGGGGGAATGAGCAGTTCTTC. Translated: CASNYEGLAGGVRGNEQFF.

This clonotype was counted many times. V gene TRBV5-1 combines with J gene TRBJ2-3; D uncertain. Germline CDR1 and CDR2: SGHRS and YFSETQ. V lost 7 bases to trimming and J lost 4 bases, with 10 bases between them. The CDR3 runs 12 residues. The CDR3 DNA reads TGCGCCAGCTGGGCTATGGCAGATACGCAGTATTTT. Its protein is CASWAMADTQYF.

The chain recombines TRBV3-1 with TRBJ1-3; no clear D. V shed 0 bases and J shed 0 bases, with 9 bases lying between them. The germline V gene encodes CDR1 LGHDT and CDR2 YNNKEL (reference sequence). There are 16 residues in the CDR3. Here the CDR3 reads CASSQDLKGSGNTIYF. The DNA of the CDR3 is TGTGCCAGCAGCCAAGATCTAAAGGGCTCTGGAAACACCATATATTTT.

The table lists this clonotype with a few counts. This rearrangement joins TRBV6-1 to TRBJ2-7; possibly TRBD1 or TRBD2 for D (5 bases each). Between the trimmed V and J ends, which lost 6 bases and 7 bases, there was a span of 16 bases. This CDR3 is 13 amino acids long. Germline CDR1 MNHNS, CDR2 SASEGT. CDR3 DNA sequence: TGTGCCAGCAGCCCGGGACCCTCGTGGGAGCAGTACTTC. Translating it yields CASSPGPSWEQYF.

J is TRBJ2-7 and V is TRBV28; TRBD1 matches 7 bases. Germline trimming cut 7 bases from V and 2 bases from J; bases unmatched to any gene: 8. The V gene's germline CDR1 is MDHEN and CDR2 SYDVKM. The CDR3 has 14 amino acids. The DNA for the CDR3 is TGTGCCAGCATCAGACAGGGAATACCCTACGAGCAGTACTTC. Amino acids: CASIRQGIPYEQYF.

The sample holds many counts of this clonotype. This rearrangement joins TRBV3-1 to TRBJ2-3; 7 nucleotides agree with TRBD2. CDR1 is LGHDT and CDR2 is YNNKEL in the germline V gene (reference sequence). Trimming at V came to 1 base and at J to 2 bases, leaving 3 bases not matched to a gene. The CDR3 is made up of 15 amino acids. CDR3: CASSQAGGITDTQYF. CDR3 DNA: TGTGCCAGCAGCCAAGCGGGAGGAATCACAGATACGCAGTATTTT.